The present entry profiles one T cell receptor beta chain with its context. Its target is not known. The record originates from a study of cytotoxic CD8 clonotypes in ibrutinib-treated CLL. Overall study: Some 10 relapsed/refractory, some 15 treatment-naive; 17 IGHV unmutated.

Per the germline V gene, CDR1 is LNHDA and CDR2 is SQIVND (reference sequence). Trimming left V 10 bases short and J 6 bases short, with 19 bases between. This CDR3 has 14 amino acids. Overall study findings and caveats: With treatment, public clonotypes, which were uncommon, either contracted or remained stable. Rising at ibrutinib response, clonality subsequently fell back toward baseline at progression. Researchers report that baseline clonality outpaced age-matched healthy donors and tracked circulating CD8+ T-cell counts.

Assay: immunoSEQ multiplex PCR; the TCRdb copy retains only in-frame clones and omits some. The table includes tens of thousands of clones, 45% to 70% detected once. This receptor was taken from a human donor with chronic lymphocytic leukemia. The specimen was PBMCs, collected after 24 months of ibrutinib treatment. V is TRBV19 and J is TRBJ1-5, with D maybe TRBD1 (6 bases). The CDR3 coding sequence is TGTGCCACAACGCCCGGACAGTATAGTCAGCCCCAGCATTTT. Translation gives CATTPGQYSQPQHF.